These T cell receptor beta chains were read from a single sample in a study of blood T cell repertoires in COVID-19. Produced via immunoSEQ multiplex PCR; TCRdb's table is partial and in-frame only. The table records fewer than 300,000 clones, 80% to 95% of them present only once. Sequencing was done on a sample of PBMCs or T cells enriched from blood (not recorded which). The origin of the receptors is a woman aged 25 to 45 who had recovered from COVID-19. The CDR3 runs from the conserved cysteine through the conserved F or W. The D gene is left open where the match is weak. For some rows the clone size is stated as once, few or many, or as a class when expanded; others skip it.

CASSLTPRGSVEQFF TGTGCCAGCAGCTTGACCCCCAGGGGAAGTGTGGAGCAGTTCTTC NA NA TRBJ2-1 TRBV7-2
CAISESEGEAFF TGTGCCATCAGTGAGTCGGAGGGTGAAGCTTTCTTT NA NA TRBJ1-1 TRBV10-3
CSVEDTRRWKYEQFF TGCAGCGTTGAGGACACTCGAAGGTGGAAATATGAGCAGTTCTTC NA NA TRBJ2-1 TRBV29-1
CAIRPSGRNNNEQYF TGTGCCATCAGACCAAGCGGGAGGAATAACAACGAGCAGTACTTC NA TRBD2 TRBJ2-7 TRBV10-3
CASSYRDRVGEQYF TGCGCCAGCAGCTACCGGGACAGGGTTGGCGAGCAGTACTTC NA TRBD1 TRBJ2-7 TRBV4-1
CASSQDVSNYRYEQFF TGTGCCAGCAGCCAAGATGTTTCCAACTACCGATACGAGCAGTTCTTC NA NA TRBJ2-1 TRBV3-1/TRBV3-2
CASSDGRGYGYTF TGTGCCAGCAGCGACGGCAGGGGGTATGGCTACACCTTC NA TRBD1 TRBJ1-2 TRBV6-2/TRBV6-3
CASTLTGVYEQYF TGTGCCAGCACCCTAACAGGGGTCTACGAGCAGTACTTC NA TRBD1 TRBJ2-7 TRBV28
CASTEKGEGKLFF TGTGCCAGCACCGAGAAGGGAGAAGGAAAACTGTTTTTT NA NA TRBJ1-4 TRBV6-6
CAINRDSNQPQHF TGTGCCATTAATCGGGATAGCAATCAGCCCCAGCATTTT NA NA TRBJ1-5 TRBV10-3
CAISARDGYTF TGTGCCATCAGTGCGCGGGATGGCTACACCTTC NA NA TRBJ1-2 TRBV10-3
CASSETFGASYEQYF TGTGCCAGCAGTGAAACGTTCGGTGCATCCTACGAGCAGTACTTC NA NA TRBJ2-7 TRBV6-1
CASSIGETQYF TGTGCCAGCAGCATCGGAGAGACCCAGTACTTC NA NA TRBJ2-5 TRBV9
CASSLGTREEQYF TGTGCCAGCAGCTTAGGAACTAGGGAGGAGCAGTACTTC NA NA TRBJ2-7 TRBV7-9
CASSLPRDRSYEQYF TGTGCCAGCAGCTTACCCCGGGACAGGTCCTACGAGCAGTACTTC once TRBD1 TRBJ2-7 TRBV5-5
CASSEGVGTAYGYTF TGTGCCAGCAGTGAAGGGGTTGGGACAGCCTATGGCTACACCTTC NA TRBD1 TRBJ1-2 TRBV6-1
CASSPRTGGIAEAFF TGTGCCAGCAGCCCACGGACAGGGGGCATCGCTGAAGCTTTCTTT NA TRBD1 TRBJ1-1 TRBV3-1/TRBV3-2
CASSAKGRFGELFF TGTGCCAGCAGCGCCAAAGGGAGGTTCGGGGAGCTGTTTTTT NA NA TRBJ2-2 TRBV9
CASSSGASYEQYF TGTGCCAGCAGTTCAGGGGCTTCCTACGAGCAGTACTTC NA NA TRBJ2-7 TRBV12-3/TRBV12-4
CASSLSSGRDGFF TGTGCCAGCAGTTTATCTTCAGGGAGGGATGGTTTCTTT NA NA TRBJ1-1 TRBV28
CASSPDRLSGNTIYF TGTGCCAGCAGTCCCGACAGACTCTCTGGAAACACCATATATTTT NA NA TRBJ1-3 TRBV28
CSVAPGVEEKLFF TGCAGCGTTGCCCCAGGGGTTGAGGAAAAACTGTTTTTT NA NA TRBJ1-4 TRBV29-1
CAIARLAGGPGTDTQYF TGTGCCATCGCGCGGCTAGCGGGAGGGCCGGGTACAGATACGCAGTATTTT NA TRBD2 TRBJ2-3 TRBV28
CASSDGMGQGAYEQYF TGTGCCAGCAGCGACGGAATGGGACAGGGGGCCTACGAGCAGTACTTC NA TRBD1 TRBJ2-7 TRBV7-9
CASSQKGSGGSHNEQFF TGTGCCAGCAGCCAAAAGGGGTCGGGAGGGAGTCACAATGAGCAGTTCTTC NA TRBD2 TRBJ2-1 TRBV4-2
CASSIRGGGGRNEQFF TGTGCCAGCAGCATACGCGGGGGTGGAGGGCGCAATGAGCAGTTCTTC NA TRBD2 TRBJ2-1 TRBV7-6
CASSATGLPYEQYF TGTGCCAGCAGTGCAACGGGACTACCCTACGAGCAGTACTTC NA TRBD2 TRBJ2-7 TRBV27
CASSPGFGTGAFF TGTGCCAGCTCACCAGGTTTCGGGACTGGAGCTTTCTTT NA NA TRBJ1-1 TRBV18
CASSFRGQGNEQYF TGTGCCAGCAGTTTTAGGGGACAGGGGAACGAGCAGTACTTC NA TRBD1 TRBJ2-7 TRBV28
CASSGPGRGGYEQYF TGTGCCAGTAGTGGCCCCGGCAGGGGCGGCTACGAGCAGTACTTC NA NA TRBJ2-7 TRBV19
CASSSSGRAENEQFF TGTGCCAGCAGTTCGAGCGGGAGGGCTGAAAATGAGCAGTTCTTC NA TRBD2 TRBJ2-1 TRBV28
CASSHGIGYEQYF TGTGCCAGCAGCCACGGGATTGGCTACGAGCAGTACTTC NA NA TRBJ2-7 TRBV28
CASSLRSGSTEAFF TGTGCCAGCAGCTTAAGATCTGGGAGCACTGAAGCTTTCTTT NA NA TRBJ1-1 TRBV13
CATGGGSSYNEQFF TGTGCCACTGGTGGCGGGAGCTCCTACAATGAGCAGTTCTTC NA TRBD2 TRBJ2-1 TRBV19
CASSRPGLAYNEQFF TGTGCCAGCAGCCGGCCGGGACTAGCGTACAATGAGCAGTTCTTC NA TRBD2 TRBJ2-1 TRBV4-2
CASSLIPTTTSGRAEGETQYF TGTGCTAGCAGCTTAATCCCTACCACTACTAGCGGGAGGGCCGAGGGGGAGACCCAGTACTTC NA TRBD2 TRBJ2-5 TRBV7-7
CASSLPGPDEKLFF TGCGCCAGCAGCTTGCCAGGGCCGGATGAAAAACTGTTTTTT NA NA TRBJ1-4 TRBV5-1
CATSDPQMGLETQYF TGTGCCACCAGTGATCCTCAAATGGGCCTAGAGACCCAGTACTTC NA NA TRBJ2-5 TRBV24-1
CASSVSLQRWATDTQYF TGTGCCAGCAGTGTCTCCCTACAGCGGTGGGCCACAGATACGCAGTATTTT NA NA TRBJ2-3 TRBV6-1
CASSYDRDSYEQYF TGTGCCAGCAGCTACGACCGGGACTCTTACGAGCAGTACTTC NA NA TRBJ2-7 TRBV5-4
CASSQPTGSGGYTF TGTGCCAGCAGTCAACCGACCGGCTCGGGTGGCTACACCTTC NA NA TRBJ1-2 TRBV2
CASSLSGDYEQYF TGTGCCAGCAGTTTGTCAGGGGACTACGAGCAGTACTTC NA NA TRBJ2-7 TRBV27
CASRKSGGEFF TGTGCCAGCAGGAAGAGTGGGGGGGAGTTCTTC NA TRBD2 TRBJ2-1 TRBV6-5
CAISEVSPEQSGELFF TGTGCCATCAGTGAGGTGTCACCCGAACAGAGCGGGGAGCTGTTTTTT once NA TRBJ2-2 TRBV10-3
CASSLNYGTSGSWFETQYF TGTGCCAGCAGTTTAAACTACGGGACTAGCGGGAGTTGGTTTGAGACCCAGTACTTC NA TRBD2 TRBJ2-5 TRBV28
CASSSRLAGGRNTGELFF TGTGCCAGCAGCTCCCGACTAGCGGGAGGCCGAAACACCGGGGAGCTGTTTTTT NA TRBD2 TRBJ2-2 TRBV11-3
CASGLTGGATYEQYF TGCGCCAGCGGACTGACAGGGGGCGCAACCTACGAGCAGTACTTC NA TRBD1 TRBJ2-7 TRBV5-1